The entry below describes one T cell receptor (beta chain). Germline-derived CDR1 and CDR2 are SNHLY and FYNNEI. The length of the CDR3 is 17 residues. The V and J ends lost 8 bases and 0 bases, in that order; junction bases with no gene match: 14. Method: immunoSEQ multiplex PCR; TCRdb's copy keeps in-frame clones and lacks some. The sample shows hundreds of thousands of clones, around 87% of them seen only once. This specimen belongs to a study of shared T cell receptors in the human thymus. These sequences were also reported in another study, on human thymus T cells. In that study: Thymic material originated from resections removed in the course of corrective heart surgery.

The material sequenced was thymocytes. This chain joins TRBV2 and TRBJ2-3, with TRBD2 identical over 7 bases. This TCR was recovered from a boy in the first two years of life with a congenital heart defect. CDR3 in DNA: TGTGCCAGCGATAGAGTGGGTAGCGGGCTCAGCACAGATACGCAGTATTTT. Its protein product is CASDRVGSGLSTDTQYF.